The 12 T cell receptor beta chains below were found in one sample sequenced in a study of T cells in Graves' hyperthyroidism and ophthalmopathy. Amplified regions were TCR beta CDR3 sequences from RNA transcripts. TCR CDR3 regions were first amplified by RT-PCR with HTBI primers. Using its own MiXCR run on the multiplex PCR reads, TCRdb lists one record per CDR3 protein. The data contain about 420,000 distinct CDR3 sequences, roughly an eighth of them seen just once; the ten biggest clones take up approximately 5.3%. The specimen was blood. These receptor sequences come from a woman aged 18-29 years with Graves' hyperthyroidism.

This clonotype was detected only a few times. This chain links TRBV12-3 or TRBV12-4 with TRBJ1-3, with D possibly matching TRBD1 (6 bases). V shed 3 bases and J shed 3 bases, with 9 bases lying between them. The CDR3 extends over 14 amino acids. The chain's CDR3 is CASSFWGRGNTIYF. The CDR3 coding sequence is TGTGCCAGCAGTTTTTGGGGGCGTGGAAACACCATATATTTT.

The genes are TRBV6-1 and TRBJ2-2; D possibly corresponds to TRBD1 (6 bases). Germline V gene sequence: CDR1 MNHNS, CDR2 SASEGT. CDR3 length equals 14 residues. V lost 7 bases and J lost 7, with 16 bases in between. As DNA, the CDR3 is TGTGCCAGCATACTCCAAACAGGGCGCGGGGAGCTGTTTTTT. It codes for CASILQTGRGELFF.

This clonotype has a count of ten or more. The rearrangement uses TRBV20-1 and TRBJ2-4; 9 bases map to TRBD1. This CDR3 spans 14 amino acids. The trim removed 5 bases at V and 3 bases at J, leaving 5 bases unmatched. The germline V gene has CDR1 DFQATT and CDR2 SNEGSKA (reference sequence). DNA of the CDR3: TGCAGTGCTGGGGACAGGGATGTCAAAAACATTCAGTACTTC. Translating gives CSAGDRDVKNIQYF.

This sequence joins TRBV6-1 and TRBJ1-6, with TRBD1 as a possible D gene (5 bases). Per germline, CDR1 MNHNS and CDR2 SASEGT. The CDR3 sequence is 12 residues long. Trimming removed 6 bases at V and 10 bases at J, with 10 bases between. The CDR3 sequence: CASRVRVSPLHF. The CDR3 region has the DNA TGTGCCAGCAGAGTCAGGGTGTCACCCCTCCACTTT.

Many counts were recorded for this clonotype. The chain carries TRBV12-3 or TRBV12-4 and TRBJ2-1; D is unclear. This CDR3 is 15 amino acids long. Between the trimmed V and J ends, which lost 5 bases and 3 bases, there was a span of 14 bases. Here the CDR3 DNA reads TGTGCCAGCAGTAATAGCCCGGCCATCTACAATGAGCAGTTCTTC. The encoded protein is CASSNSPAIYNEQFF.

The chain has TRBV15 and TRBJ1-4; D gene uncertain. From germline, CDR1 is LNHNV and CDR2 YYDKDF (reference sequence). This CDR3 contains 14 residues. V was pared by 8 bases and J by 2 bases, with 12 bases between. CDR3 DNA: TGTGCCACCGCCACGGGGTGGACTAATGAAAAACTGTTTTTT. Its translation is CATATGWTNEKLFF. The full variable domain, with the rest looked up from reference TRBV15 and TRBJ1-4, is DAMVIQNPRYQVTQFGKPVTLSCSQTLNHNVMYWYQQKSSQAPKLLFHYYDKDFNNEADTPDNFQSRRPNTSFCFLDIRSPGLGDTAMYLCATATGWTNEKLFFGSGTQLSVL.

This clonotype was seen ten or more times. The V and J genes are TRBV5-6 and TRBJ1-1, with D tentatively TRBD1 (5 bases). Trimming stripped 1 base from V and 7 bases from J, with 23 bases between. The CDR3 covers 17 residues. Germline CDR1 and CDR2: SGHDT and YYEEEE. This chain's CDR3 is CASSLYSDNRGLSEAFF. The CDR3 bases are TGTGCCAGCAGCTTGTATTCGGATAATCGGGGGTTAAGTGAAGCTTTCTTT.

The rearrangement uses TRBV13 and TRBJ2-7; 11 nucleotides line up with TRBD1. The CDR3 sequence is 17 residues long. Germline CDR1 PRHDT, CDR2 FYEKMQ (reference sequence). V gave up 5 bases and J gave up 2 bases; unmatched junction bases: 11. The CDR3 loop reads CASSMGQGEWLPYEQYF. The CDR3 DNA reads as TGTGCCAGCAGCATGGGACAGGGGGAATGGTTACCCTACGAGCAGTACTTC.

Turning to this clonotype: A junction boundary mismatches the germline segment, possibly from a read error. CDR3 loop: CASSMTALEKGRGTGELSF. The DNA for the CDR3 is TGTGCCAGTAGTATGACGGCTTTGGAGAAGGGAAGGGGAACCGGGGAGCTGTCTTTT. The rearrangement links TRBV19 to TRBJ2-2, with D perhaps being TRBD1 or TRBD2 (5 bases each). The germline V gene encodes CDR1 LNHDA and CDR2 SQIVND (reference sequence). The CDR3 covers 19 residues.

This clonotype was detected ten times or more. The chain carries TRBV11-1 and TRBJ2-7; TRBD1 aligns across 7 bases. V lost 2 bases to trimming and J lost 2 bases; unmatched junction nucleotides: 3. CDR1 and CDR2 from the germline V gene are SGHAT and FQDESV (reference sequence). The CDR3 has 14 amino acids. This CDR3 is CASSLTGATYEQYF. CDR3 DNA sequence: TGTGCCAGCAGCTTAACAGGGGCGACCTACGAGCAGTACTTC.

This clonotype was detected ten times or more. The V call is TRBV6-1, the J call TRBJ1-4, with D uncertain. Deletions cut 4 bases from V and 6 bases from J, with 6 bases between. In germline, CDR1 is MNHNS, CDR2 SASEGT. The CDR3 spans 12 residues. The CDR3, as DNA: TGTGCCAGCAGTGTGTCGGATGAAAAACTGTTTTTT. It is translated as CASSVSDEKLFF.

This clonotype was recorded many times. The rearrangement joins TRBV20-1 to TRBJ2-1, with a weak D call TRBD2 (6 bases). The ends were cut back, 6 bases at V and 7 bases at J, with 19 bases in the middle. CDR1 and CDR2 from the germline V gene are DFQATT and SNEGSKA (reference sequence). This CDR3 contains 14 residues. CDR3 amino acids: CSASSVSGGNEQFF. CDR3 in DNA: TGCAGTGCCTCCAGCGTGTCCGGGGGAAATGAGCAGTTCTTC.